This TCR beta chain came from a study of shared clonotypes between healthy human individuals. In the study overall: Each donor contributed plates that comprised three CD4 naive, three CD4 memory, two CD8 naive and one CD8 memory.

Naive CD8 cells lacked CD45RO and underwent positive selection for CCR7, leaving out terminally differentiated effector memory CD45RA+ cells. Study conclusions and caveats: Generation probability values for non-shared clonotypes were lower than those for clonotypes shared by all four donors.

A remark on this clone: What it binds is not known.

The CDR3 is 15 residues long. CDR1 MNHEY and CDR2 SMNVEV come from the germline V gene (reference sequence). The table came from immunoSEQ multiplex PCR; TCRdb's copy has only in-frame clones and leaves some out. Of fewer than 700,000 clones in the sample, around 95% were seen once. V gene TRBV27 combines with J gene TRBJ2-5, with TRBD1 matching over 9 bases. The J call may not be correct, given that the DNA end is closer to TRBJ2-7. The TCR comes from a woman under 40 in good health. The sequencing input was naive CD8+ T cells sorted from blood. The DNA for the CDR3 is TGTGCCAGCAGTTCGGGACAGGGAGGCTACGGCGAGCAGTACTTC. Protein: CASSSGQGGYGEQYF.